One and the same sample provided the 26 T cell receptor beta chains below, sequenced in a study of ipilimumab plus nivolumab after autologous stem cell transplantation. Clones were read by immunoSEQ multiplex PCR, and TCRdb kept only the in-frame ones, dropping some. In the table there are about 40,000 clones, 85% to 95% of which are singletons. This sample comprised PBMCs, obtained in a trial of ipilimumab plus nivolumab as post-transplant consolidation. Receptors were obtained from a male donor with multiple myeloma.

In nucleotides, the CDR3 is TGCGCCAGCAGCCAAGAAGACAATTCACCCCTCCACTTT. The encoded protein is CASSQEDNSPLHF. V usage is TRBV4-1 and J usage is TRBJ1-6; D is undetermined. Germline V gene data show CDR1 as MGHRA and CDR2 as YSYEKL. The CDR3 loop spans 13 amino acids. Trimming cost V 0 bases and J 7 bases, with 4 bases left between them.

This chain uses TRBV4-3 with TRBJ1-5; D is uncertain. V shed 0 bases and J shed 0 bases, with 9 bases lying between them. Germline assignment: CDR1 LGHNA and CDR2 YSLEER. The CDR3 totals 16 residues. The CDR3: CASSQDFPDSNQPQHF. Here the CDR3 DNA reads TGCGCCAGCAGCCAAGATTTCCCGGATAGCAATCAGCCCCAGCATTTT.

Worth noting for this clone: The sample carries other DNA sequences with the same CDR3. V and J are TRBV9 and TRBJ2-1; a possible D gene is TRBD1 (6 bases). Trimming shortened V by 0 bases and J by 4 bases, and 8 bases separated the two germline ends. This CDR3 spans 14 amino acids. In germline, CDR1 is SGDLS, CDR2 YYNGEE. In nucleotides, the CDR3 is TGTGCCAGCAGCGTAGGAGGGGGATACAATGAGCAGTTCTTC. Amino acid sequence: CASSVGGGYNEQFF.

The V gene is TRBV19, the J gene TRBJ2-1; the D gene is possibly TRBD2 (6 bases). Germline V gene data show CDR1 as LNHDA and CDR2 as SQIVND (reference sequence). The CDR3 runs to 16 residues. V gave up 6 bases and J gave up 1 base, with 16 bases separating them. CDR3 bases: TGTGCCAGTAGCCCGCGACTAGATCGTTCCTACAATGAGCAGTTCTTC. Its protein product is CASSPRLDRSYNEQFF.

This clone appeared a single time. This chain joins TRBV28 and TRBJ1-5; D remains unclear. V dropped 5 bases and J dropped 2 bases, with 16 bases sitting between them. CDR3 size: 16 residues. Germline CDR1 is MDHEN and CDR2 is SYDVKM. CDR3 sequence: CASSPRGRRGNQPQHF. DNA of the CDR3: TGTGCCAGCAGTCCACGGGGAAGAAGAGGCAATCAGCCCCAGCATTTT.

This chain links TRBV19 with TRBJ1-3; no clear D. Germline lookup yields CDR1 LNHDA and CDR2 SQIVND (reference sequence). This CDR3 spans 11 amino acids. The V end lost 10 bases, the J end lost 0 bases, and 4 bases lay between the germline ends. In DNA form, the CDR3 reads TGTGCCACCCGCTCTGGAAACACCATATATTTT. Protein sequence: CATRSGNTIYF.

On this clone: An end of the junction differs from the germline gene, which may be a read error. V gene TRBV5-1 combines with J gene TRBJ1-2; the D gene is possibly TRBD1 (6 bases). The CDR3 extends over 12 amino acids. CDR1 and CDR2 (germline): SGHRS, YFSETQ. CDR3 region: CASSSRTGHAEF. In nucleotides, the CDR3 is TGCGCCAGCAGCTCCCGAACAGGGCACGCGGAATTC. The variable domain in full, completed from reference TRBV5-1 and TRBJ1-2, reads KAGVTQTPRYLIKTRGQQVTLSCSPISGHRSVSWYQQTPGQGLQFLFEYFSETQRNKGNFPGRFSGRQFSNSRSEMNVSTLELGDSALYLCASSSRTGHAEFGSGTRLTVV.

This chain connects TRBV2 to TRBJ2-3; TRBD1 agrees at 9 bases. V trimming: 0 bases; J trimming: 7 bases; junction bases outside the gene matches: 11. The germline CDR1 and CDR2 sequences are SNHLY and FYNNEI. This CDR3 contains 17 residues. DNA for the CDR3: TGTGCCAGCAGTGAAGCGCGAATCGGGACAGGGTTGTATACGCAGTATTTT. This encodes CASSEARIGTGLYTQYF.

This sequence joins TRBV2 and TRBJ2-5; 8 nucleotides agree with TRBD1. After removal of 5 bases from V and 1 base from J, the junction contained 6 bases not matched to a gene. Germline CDR1 is SNHLY and CDR2 is FYNNEI. The CDR3 has 15 residues. The DNA for the CDR3 is TGTGCCAGCAGTCGACAGGGGCTTCGCCAAGAGACCCAGTACTTC. This translates into CASSRQGLRQETQYF.

The rearrangement uses TRBV11-2 and TRBJ2-5; D could derive from TRBD1 or TRBD2 (5 bases each). The germline V and J ends were trimmed by 3 bases and 5 bases, with 16 bases remaining between them. Germline assignment: CDR1 SGHAT and CDR2 FQNNGV. The CDR3 totals 15 residues. The CDR3 coding sequence is TGTGCCAGCAGCTTTGGGTCACGATGGGGGGAGACCCAGTACTTC. The encoded protein is CASSFGSRWGETQYF.

The V and J genes are TRBV4-1 and TRBJ2-6; perhaps TRBD2 as D (6 bases). In germline, CDR1 is MGHRA, CDR2 YSYEKL. V lost 0 bases and J 0 bases, leaving 9 bases between the germline ends. The CDR3 has 17 amino acids. Here the CDR3 DNA reads TGCGCCAGCAGCCAAGATGTCGGGGGCTCTGGGGCCAACGTCCTGACTTTC. Translation gives CASSQDVGGSGANVLTF.

The chain is built from TRBV5-1 and TRBJ2-5; D uncertain. V was pared by 5 bases and J by 5 bases, with 13 bases between. The germline CDR1 and CDR2 sequences are SGHRS and YFSETQ. The CDR3 covers 13 residues. The CDR3 bases are TGCGCCAGCAGTCCGGGCGATCGCGAGACCCAGTACTTC. Its translation: CASSPGDRETQYF.

Note on this clone: Other DNA sequences in the sample encode the same CDR3. V is TRBV14 and J is TRBJ1-1, with TRBD1 as a possible D gene (6 bases). Germline CDR1 SGHDN, CDR2 FVKESK. The V gene lost 4 bases and the J gene lost 14 bases, with 17 bases spanning the gap. The CDR3 extends over 12 amino acids. The chain's CDR3 is CASSPLYPGAFF. The CDR3 DNA reads as TGTGCCAGCAGCCCCCTTTACCCAGGGGCCTTCTTT.

The chain uses TRBV5-4 and TRBJ1-3; D gene ambiguous. The length of the CDR3 is 14 residues. The V and J ends lost 2 bases and 1 base respectively, with 7 bases between them. Germline assignment: CDR1 SGHNT and CDR2 YYREEE (reference sequence). The DNA for the CDR3 is TGTGCCAGCAGCTTACGGGGATCTGGAAACACCATATATTTT. Protein: CASSLRGSGNTIYF.

The rearrangement links TRBV11-2 to TRBJ1-4; D not resolved. The V gene's germline CDR1 is SGHAT and CDR2 FQNNGV. The CDR3 is made up of 15 amino acids. V was cut by 0 bases and J by 5 bases, with 10 bases left in between. In DNA form, the CDR3 reads TGTGCCAGCAGCTTAGATTTAGGGTTAAATGAAAAACTGTTTTTT. Translating gives CASSLDLGLNEKLFF.

The sample holds a few counts of this clone. The chain carries TRBV11-2 and TRBJ2-5; 7 bases map to TRBD2. The CDR3 length is 16 residues. Looked up from germline, CDR1 is SGHAT and CDR2 is FQNNGV. J gave up 7 bases and V 4 bases, and 15 bases lay outside the gene matches. Written as DNA, the CDR3 is TGTGCCAGCAGCTCTCAGGACGGGCGGGGGAAGTGGACCCAGTACTTC. The encoded protein is CASSSQDGRGKWTQYF.

This chain links TRBV28 with TRBJ1-2, with D hard to call. The CDR3 consists of 15 residues. Germline CDR1 MDHEN, CDR2 SYDVKM. The V end was cut by 6 bases, the J end by 0 bases, with 14 bases between. The CDR3 coding sequence is TGTGCCAGCAGCACCCCCCCGGGCTCTAACTATGGCTACACCTTC. This sequence encodes CASSTPPGSNYGYTF.

The chain employs TRBV19 and TRBJ1-1, with TRBD1 matching 7 bases. The J segment lost 10 bases and the V segment lost 3 bases, leaving 14 bases of the junction unmatched. The CDR3 runs 15 residues. The germline V gene encodes CDR1 LNHDA and CDR2 SQIVND (reference sequence). This chain's CDR3 is CASSIRGAQTGTAFF. The CDR3 DNA sequence: TGTGCCAGTAGTATTCGTGGAGCCCAGACAGGGACAGCTTTCTTT.

V and J are TRBV27 and TRBJ2-2; D not resolved. Trimming cost V 6 bases and J 5 bases, with 13 bases left between them. Germline lookup yields CDR1 MNHEY and CDR2 SMNVEV (reference sequence). The CDR3 is 14 residues long. Here the CDR3 reads CASRRKGETGELFF. The CDR3 nucleotides are TGTGCCAGCAGACGGAAAGGAGAGACCGGGGAGCTGTTTTTT.

V and J are TRBV11-2 and TRBJ2-7; D remains ambiguous. Germline V lookup: CDR1 SGHAT, CDR2 FQNNGV. Trimming stripped 1 base from V and 0 bases from J, with 7 bases between. The CDR3 has 14 residues. CDR3 amino acids: CASSLGRASYEQYF. The DNA for the CDR3 is TGTGCCAGCAGCTTAGGCCGCGCCTCCTACGAGCAGTACTTC.

In its sample, this clone was seen a few times. The CDR3 bases are TGTGCCAGCAGCCGGTACAGGGTCGGACAGCCCCAGCATTTT. It encodes CASSRYRVGQPQHF. The V call is TRBV28, the J call TRBJ1-5; possible D gene TRBD1, 6 bases. Germline V gene data show CDR1 as MDHEN and CDR2 as SYDVKM. V was shortened by 6 bases and J by 7 bases, with 16 bases between the two germline ends. CDR3 size: 14 residues. The complete variable domain, with remaining parts taken from reference TRBV28 and TRBJ1-5, reads DVKVTQSSRYLVKRTGEKVFLECVQDMDHENMFWYRQDPGLGLRLIYFSYDVKMKEKGDIPEGYSVSREKKERFSLILESASTNQTSMYLCASSRYRVGQPQHFGDGTRLSIL.

For the CDR3, the DNA is TGTGCCAGCAGCGTTCAGTGGAGCACAGATACGCAGTATTTT. Translating it yields CASSVQWSTDTQYF. The chain combines TRBV9 with TRBJ2-3; no firm D call. The V gene's germline CDR1 is SGDLS and CDR2 YYNGEE. The CDR3 totals 14 residues. The V end lost 2 bases, the J end lost 0 bases, and 7 bases lay between the germline ends.

V and J are TRBV5-6 and TRBJ1-2, with 7 bases identical to TRBD1. Germline V gene lookup returns CDR1 SGHDT and CDR2 YYEEEE. The CDR3 loop spans 17 amino acids. With 1 base clipped from V and 2 bases from J, the junction kept 11 bases outside the gene matches. CDR3 nucleotides: TGTGCCAGCAGCTTGTACGTAAAGGGGGCGCTGAACTATGGCTACACCTTC. Translating gives CASSLYVKGALNYGYTF.

The CDR3 DNA reads TGTGCCAGCAGCCCGACCGTAGGGGTTTCTGAAGAGACCCAGTACTTC. Its protein is CASSPTVGVSEETQYF. The genes are TRBV7-9 and TRBJ2-5; perhaps TRBD1 as D (5 bases). The V and J ends lost 5 bases and 3 bases respectively, with 19 bases between them. The germline gives CDR1 SEHNR, CDR2 FQNEAQ (reference sequence). The CDR3 covers 16 residues.

The CDR3 reads CASSFGTPNSYEQYF. The CDR3 nucleotides read TGCGCCAGCAGCTTCGGGACTCCCAACTCCTACGAGCAGTACTTC. This chain uses TRBV5-1 with TRBJ2-7, with D possibly being TRBD2 (6 bases). The CDR3 runs to 15 residues. V lost 2 bases and J 0 bases, leaving 12 bases between the germline ends. From germline, CDR1 is SGHRS and CDR2 YFSETQ.

The chain is built from TRBV7-2 and TRBJ1-3, with TRBD1 identical over 8 bases. The CDR3 covers 14 residues. Trimming cost V 5 bases and J 6 bases; bases outside gene matches: 6. Germline V gene sequence: CDR1 SGHTA, CDR2 FQGNSA. CDR3 loop: CASSPAGGENTIYF. CDR3 coding DNA: TGTGCCAGCAGCCCCGCAGGGGGCGAAAACACCATATATTTT. The complete variable domain, with remaining parts taken from reference TRBV7-2 and TRBJ1-3, reads GAGVSQSPSNKVTEKGKDVELRCDPISGHTALYWYRQSLGQGLEFLIYFQGNSAPDKSGLPSDRFSAERTGGSVSTLTIQRTQQEDSAVYLCASSPAGGENTIYFGEGSWLTVV.